Listed below are T cell receptor beta chains from one sample, sequenced in a study of regulatory and conventional T cells in RAG deficiency. Data came from immunoSEQ multiplex PCR; TCRdb stores just in-frame clones and leaves some out. The sample has around 29,000 clones, around 96% seen once. These data are also associated with another study on regulatory T cells.

Material: CD25- CD4+ T cells sorted from blood. The receptor set was obtained from a human donor in good health. The CDR3 runs from the conserved cysteine through the conserved F or W. A D gene is named only where the DNA matches it firmly. Size is stated for part of the rows, as once, few or many counts, or as a class when the clone is expanded.

d_call	clone_size	v_call	j_call	cdr3_nt	cdr3_aa
TRBD1	NA	TRBV27	TRBJ2-7	TGTGCCAGCCGCGGGACAGGAAAAGCCTACGAGCAGTACTTC	CASRGTGKAYEQYF
TRBD1	NA	TRBV10-3	TRBJ1-2	TGTGCCATCAGTGCACCGACAGGGCCCTACACCTTC	CAISAPTGPYTF
NA	NA	TRBV2	TRBJ2-7	TGTGCCAGCAGTATTACCTCGAGCTCCTACGAGCAGTACTTC	CASSITSSSYEQYF
TRBD1	NA	TRBV5-1	TRBJ1-2	TGCGCCAGCAGCTTGGGAGCGGACAGGGAGGCCACTACCCACTATGGCTACACCTTC	CASSLGADREATTHYGYTF
NA	NA	TRBV19	TRBJ1-5	TGTGCCAGTAGCCTCACGATGGAGAAGCCCCAGCATTTT	CASSLTMEKPQHF
NA	NA	TRBV4-2	TRBJ2-1	TGTGCCAGCAGCCAAGGTCGGTCCTACAATGAGCAGTTCTTC	CASSQGRSYNEQFF
NA	NA	TRBV30	TRBJ1-5	TGTGCCTGGAGTTCCGACAGCCGAAATCAGCCCCAGCATTTT	CAWSSDSRNQPQHF
NA	NA	TRBV9	TRBJ2-2	TGTGCCAGCAGCGCGGGGGTCACCCCCGGGGAGCTGTTTTTT	CASSAGVTPGELFF
TRBD2	NA	TRBV15	TRBJ2-1	TGTGCCACCAGCGTACCCGGGGCGGCTCGGGAGGATGAGCAGTTCTTC	CATSVPGAAREDEQFF
TRBD1	NA	TRBV7-2	TRBJ1-3	TGTGCCAGCAGCTTCCTCGACAGGGGTGGAAACACCATATATTTT	CASSFLDRGGNTIYF
TRBD1	NA	TRBV30	TRBJ1-2	TGTGCCTGGACCCCAGGGGGCAGTGGCTACACCTTC	CAWTPGGSGYTF
TRBD1	NA	TRBV30	TRBJ1-5	TGTGCCTGGCAGACAGGGGGCAATCAGCCCCAGCATTTT	CAWQTGGNQPQHF
NA	NA	TRBV19	TRBJ1-2	TGTGCCAGTAGGACAGACTCTAACTATGGCTACACCTTC	CASRTDSNYGYTF
NA	NA	TRBV11-3	TRBJ2-5	TGTGCCAGCAGCTCTCGAGGTGCACAAGAGACCCAGTACTTC	CASSSRGAQETQYF
NA	NA	TRBV21-1	TRBJ2-7	TGTGCCAGCAGCAAAGCCTACTCCGGGACAGAAGTCTACGAGCAGTACTTC	CASSKAYSGTEVYEQYF
TRBD2	NA	TRBV29-1	TRBJ2-5	TGCAGCGTTGGGCCCAGACTAGCCTCCGAGACCCAGTACTTC	CSVGPRLASETQYF
TRBD1	NA	TRBV19	TRBJ1-1	TGTGCCAGTCGCAACAGGGGGATGAACACTGAAGCTTTCTTT	CASRNRGMNTEAFF
NA	NA	TRBV15	TRBJ2-1	TGTGCCACCAGCAGAGACATAGCGGAAAACAATGAGCAGTTCTTC	CATSRDIAENNEQFF
NA	NA	TRBV5-1	TRBJ2-5	TGCGCCAGCAGCTCCGCCCGACAGGCTCGGGAGACCCAGTACTTC	CASSSARQARETQYF
NA	NA	TRBV7-2	TRBJ2-1	TGTGCCAGCAGCTTGTTTGCACGGACTGCTCCCAATGAGCAGTTCTTC	CASSLFARTAPNEQFF
TRBD2	NA	TRBV7-8	TRBJ2-1	TGTGCCAGCAGCTCTTCCCGGACTAGCGGGAGGGCCTACAATGAGCAGTTCTTC	CASSSSRTSGRAYNEQFF
TRBD1	NA	TRBV25-1	TRBJ2-6	TGTGCCAGCAGTGTGCCAGGGGGCGTTTCTGGGGCCAACGTCCTGACTTTC	CASSVPGGVSGANVLTF
NA	NA	TRBV20-1	TRBJ2-4	TGCAGTGCTCGACGAGCCGGGAGCCAGTACTTC	CSARRAGSQYF
TRBD1	NA	TRBV27	TRBJ2-7	TGTGCCAGCAGTTTAGGGGGGACAGGGAGCAACGAGCAGTACTTC	CASSLGGTGSNEQYF
TRBD1	NA	TRBV6-1	TRBJ1-2	TGTGCCAGCAGTGCACAGGGGCGTTTGGGTGGCTACACCTTC	CASSAQGRLGGYTF
NA	NA	TRBV6-5	TRBJ1-3	TGTGCCAGCAGTTACCGGGGGACTGGAAACACCATATATTTT	CASSYRGTGNTIYF
TRBD1	NA	TRBV15	TRBJ1-4	TGTGCCACCAGCCGGAGACAGGGGTATCGTGTGGCAACTAATGAAAAACTGTTTTTT	CATSRRQGYRVATNEKLFF
TRBD2	NA	TRBV25-1	TRBJ2-1	TGTGCCAGCAGTGGTAGCGGGAGGGGAGATGAGCAGTTCTTC	CASSGSGRGDEQFF
NA	few	TRBV19	TRBJ1-1	TGTGCCAGTAGTATACGTGATTACATGAACACTGAAGCTTTCTTT	CASSIRDYMNTEAFF
TRBD1	once	TRBV7-2	TRBJ1-6	TGTGCCAGCAGCACCAGACAGGGGGATTCACCCCTCCACTTT	CASSTRQGDSPLHF
TRBD1	NA	TRBV5-8	TRBJ2-3	TGTGCCAGCAGCTTCAGGGGGAAGTTACTGGCAGATACGCAGTATTTT	CASSFRGKLLADTQYF
NA	NA	TRBV2	TRBJ1-2	TGTGCCAGCAGTGTAATCCGGCGGAACTATGGCTACACCTTC	CASSVIRRNYGYTF
TRBD1	NA	TRBV9	TRBJ2-7	TGTGCCAGCAGCTCCTCAGGAGGGACAGGGCTAAAGGAGCAGTACTTC	CASSSSGGTGLKEQYF
TRBD1	NA	TRBV30	TRBJ2-7	TGTGCCTGGAGTCAGGGGGCAATCGAGCAGTACTTC	CAWSQGAIEQYF
TRBD1	NA	TRBV7-9	TRBJ1-1	TGTGCCAGCAGCTTGATGGCAGGGGGCATACCTGAAGCTTTCTTT	CASSLMAGGIPEAFF
NA	NA	TRBV4-3	TRBJ2-3	TGCGCCAGCAGCGCCTCGGTGGTAGTTTCCACCACAGATACGCAGTATTTT	CASSASVVVSTTDTQYF
NA	NA	TRBV4-3	TRBJ1-3	TGCGCCAGCAGCCGCATACAGAGCTCTGGAAACACCATATATTTT	CASSRIQSSGNTIYF
TRBD2	NA	TRBV7-6	TRBJ2-5	TGTGCCAGCAGGATAGCGGGGGAAGAGACCCAGTACTTC	CASRIAGEETQYF
NA	NA	TRBV5-6	TRBJ2-5	TGTGCCAGCAGCTTCCGGACAGTGAGAACCCAGTACTTC	CASSFRTVRTQYF
TRBD2	NA	TRBV30	TRBJ2-7	TGTGCCTGGAGTCTAGCGGGGGGTTCCTACGAGCAGTACTTC	CAWSLAGGSYEQYF
NA	once	TRBV7-2	TRBJ2-1	TGTGCCAGCAGCCCCGCGACAACAGGAAACAATGAGCAGTTCTTC	CASSPATTGNNEQFF
NA	NA	TRBV5-1	TRBJ2-5	TGCGCCAGCAGCTTCGCAGGGGCGAAGGGGAAAGAGACCCAGTACTTC	CASSFAGAKGKETQYF
TRBD1	once	TRBV7-8	TRBJ1-1	TGTGCCAGCAGCCTGGAACAGGGGGCGGATGTGACTGAAGCTTTCTTT	CASSLEQGADVTEAFF
NA	NA	TRBV10-2	TRBJ2-5	TGCGCCAGCAGTGAGTCGACCCGAGCAGGGGTAGAGACCCAGTACTTC	CASSESTRAGVETQYF
NA	NA	TRBV5-1	TRBJ2-2	TGCGCCAGCAGCTTGGAGTCGAGAGCGGCGAACACCGGGGAGCTGTTTTTT	CASSLESRAANTGELFF
TRBD2	NA	TRBV10-1	TRBJ2-7	TGCGCCAGCAGTGGTCTAGCGGGGTCCTACGAGCAGTACTTC	CASSGLAGSYEQYF
NA	once	TRBV4-1	TRBJ1-3	TGCGCCAGCAGCCCGACAGGCAGGAGCTCCTCTGGAAACACCATATATTTT	CASSPTGRSSSGNTIYF
NA	NA	TRBV6-5	TRBJ2-3	TGTGCCAGCAGTTCTGCCGGAGGGCCTAGCACAGATACGCAGTATTTT	CASSSAGGPSTDTQYF
NA	NA	TRBV6-1	TRBJ2-7	TGTGCCACAGTCCGGGACAATTACTACGAGCAGTACTTC	CATVRDNYYEQYF
NA	once	TRBV5-4	TRBJ2-7	TGTGCCAGCAGCTTGGGAGCGGAGCGGAGCGAGCAGTACTTC	CASSLGAERSEQYF
TRBD1	NA	TRBV4-2	TRBJ2-5	TGTGCCAGCAGCCCGGACAGGGAGACCCAGTACTTC	CASSPDRETQYF
NA	NA	TRBV7-2	TRBJ2-5	TGTGCCAGCAGCTCCCGTTTAACAGGGCAAGAGACCCAGTACTTC	CASSSRLTGQETQYF
TRBD1	NA	TRBV7-9	TRBJ1-5	TGTGCCAGCAGCTTAGCAGGGACAGACAATCAGCCCCAGCATTTT	CASSLAGTDNQPQHF
NA	NA	TRBV6-5	TRBJ2-7	TGTGCCAGCAGTTACTCGAGTCTATACGGCTACGAGCAGTACTTC	CASSYSSLYGYEQYF
TRBD1	NA	TRBV5-1	TRBJ2-6	TGCGCCAGCAGCTCCGGGACAGGGACCTCTGGGGCCAACGTCCTGACTTTC	CASSSGTGTSGANVLTF
NA	NA	TRBV5-8	TRBJ1-2	TGTGCCAGCAGCTTGTACGGGAACTATGGCTACACCTTC	CASSLYGNYGYTF
NA	NA	TRBV14	TRBJ1-2	TGTGCCAGCAGCCCTTCTGTCTATGGCTACACCTTC	CASSPSVYGYTF